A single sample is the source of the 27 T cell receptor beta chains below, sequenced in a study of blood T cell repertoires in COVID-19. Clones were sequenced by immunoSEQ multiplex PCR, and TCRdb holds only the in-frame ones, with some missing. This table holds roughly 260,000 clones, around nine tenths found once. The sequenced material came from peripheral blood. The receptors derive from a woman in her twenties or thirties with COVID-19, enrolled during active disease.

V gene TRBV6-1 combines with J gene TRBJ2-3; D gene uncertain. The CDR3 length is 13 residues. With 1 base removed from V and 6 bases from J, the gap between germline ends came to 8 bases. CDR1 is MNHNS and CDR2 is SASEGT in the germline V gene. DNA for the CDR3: TGTGCCAGCAGTGAAGACTGGCGGGATACGCAGTATTTT. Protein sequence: CASSEDWRDTQYF.

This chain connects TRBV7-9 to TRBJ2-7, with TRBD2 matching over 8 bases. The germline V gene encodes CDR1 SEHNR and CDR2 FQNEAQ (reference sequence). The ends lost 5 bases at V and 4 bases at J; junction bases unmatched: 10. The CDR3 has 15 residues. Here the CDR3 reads CASSQSGSWFYEQYF. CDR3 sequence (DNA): TGTGCCAGCAGCCAGAGCGGGAGTTGGTTTTACGAGCAGTACTTC.

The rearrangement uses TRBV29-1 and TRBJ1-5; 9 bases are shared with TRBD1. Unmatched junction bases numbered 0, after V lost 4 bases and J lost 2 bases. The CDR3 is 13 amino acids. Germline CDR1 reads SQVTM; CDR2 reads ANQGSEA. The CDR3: CSVGTGGNQPQHF. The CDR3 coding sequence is TGCAGCGTTGGGACAGGGGGCAATCAGCCCCAGCATTTT.

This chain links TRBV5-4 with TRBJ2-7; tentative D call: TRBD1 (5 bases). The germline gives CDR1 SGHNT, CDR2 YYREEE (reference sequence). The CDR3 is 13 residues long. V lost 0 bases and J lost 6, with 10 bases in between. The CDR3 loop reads CASSLGRAGEQYF. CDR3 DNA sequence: TGTGCCAGCAGCTTGGGCAGGGCTGGCGAGCAGTACTTC.

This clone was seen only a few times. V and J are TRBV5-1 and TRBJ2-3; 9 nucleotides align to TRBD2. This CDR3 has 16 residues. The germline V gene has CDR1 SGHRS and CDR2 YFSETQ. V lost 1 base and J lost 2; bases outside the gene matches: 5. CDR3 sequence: CASSLIIAGATDTQYF. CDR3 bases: TGCGCCAGCAGCTTGATCATAGCGGGAGCCACAGATACGCAGTATTTT.

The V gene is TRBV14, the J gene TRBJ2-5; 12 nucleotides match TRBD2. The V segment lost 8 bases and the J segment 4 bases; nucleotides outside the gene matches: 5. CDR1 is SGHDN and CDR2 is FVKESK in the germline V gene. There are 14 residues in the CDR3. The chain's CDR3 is CASQGLAGLETQYF. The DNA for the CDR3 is TGTGCCAGCCAAGGACTAGCGGGATTAGAGACCCAGTACTTC.

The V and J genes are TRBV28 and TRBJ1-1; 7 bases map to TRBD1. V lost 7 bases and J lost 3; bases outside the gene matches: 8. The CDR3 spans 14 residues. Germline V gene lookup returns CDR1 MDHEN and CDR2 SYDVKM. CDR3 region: CASIRDRAHTEAFF. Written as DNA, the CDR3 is TGTGCCAGCATCAGAGACAGGGCCCACACTGAAGCTTTCTTT.

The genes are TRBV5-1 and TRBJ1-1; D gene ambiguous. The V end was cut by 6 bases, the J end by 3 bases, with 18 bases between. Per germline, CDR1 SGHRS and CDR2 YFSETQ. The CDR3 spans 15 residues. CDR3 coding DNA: TGCGCCAGCAATGGCGGCGGGCTCGGAGACACTGAAGCTTTCTTT. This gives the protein CASNGGGLGDTEAFF.

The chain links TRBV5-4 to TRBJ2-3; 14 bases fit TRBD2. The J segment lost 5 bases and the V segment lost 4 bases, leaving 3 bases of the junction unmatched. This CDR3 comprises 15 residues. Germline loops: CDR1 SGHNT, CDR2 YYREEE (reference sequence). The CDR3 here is CASSQGLAGGDTQYF. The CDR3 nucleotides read TGTGCCAGCAGCCAAGGACTAGCGGGAGGAGATACGCAGTATTTT.

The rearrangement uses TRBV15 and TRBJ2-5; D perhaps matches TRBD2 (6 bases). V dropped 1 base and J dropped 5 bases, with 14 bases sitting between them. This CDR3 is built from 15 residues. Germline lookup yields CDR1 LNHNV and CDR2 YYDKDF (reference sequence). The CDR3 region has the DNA TGTGCCACCAGCAGAGTCCTAGCCGGGAGTGAGACCCAGTACTTC. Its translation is CATSRVLAGSETQYF.

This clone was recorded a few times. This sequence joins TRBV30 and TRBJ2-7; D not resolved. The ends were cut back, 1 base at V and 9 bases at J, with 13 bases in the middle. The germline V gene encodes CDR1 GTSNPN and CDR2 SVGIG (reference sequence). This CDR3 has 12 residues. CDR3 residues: CAWSALAAPQYF. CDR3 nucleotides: TGTGCCTGGAGTGCCCTGGCAGCGCCGCAGTACTTC.

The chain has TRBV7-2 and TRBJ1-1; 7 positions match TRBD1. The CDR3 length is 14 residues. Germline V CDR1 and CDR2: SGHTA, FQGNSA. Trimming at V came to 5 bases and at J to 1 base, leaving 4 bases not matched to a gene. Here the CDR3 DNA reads TGTGCCAGCAGCCCCGGACAGGCGAACACTGAAGCTTTCTTT. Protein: CASSPGQANTEAFF.

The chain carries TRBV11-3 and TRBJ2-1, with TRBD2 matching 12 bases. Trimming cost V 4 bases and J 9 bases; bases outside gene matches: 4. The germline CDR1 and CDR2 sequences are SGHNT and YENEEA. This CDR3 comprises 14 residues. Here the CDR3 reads CASSSSGRAFEQFF. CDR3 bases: TGTGCCAGCAGCTCTAGCGGGAGGGCCTTTGAGCAGTTCTTC.

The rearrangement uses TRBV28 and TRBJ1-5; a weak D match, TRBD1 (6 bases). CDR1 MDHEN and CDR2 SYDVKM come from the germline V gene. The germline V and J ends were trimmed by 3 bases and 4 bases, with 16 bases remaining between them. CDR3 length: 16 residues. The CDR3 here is CASSFSTGRGNQPQHF. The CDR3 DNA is TGTGCCAGCAGTTTTAGTACAGGGAGGGGGAATCAGCCCCAGCATTTT.

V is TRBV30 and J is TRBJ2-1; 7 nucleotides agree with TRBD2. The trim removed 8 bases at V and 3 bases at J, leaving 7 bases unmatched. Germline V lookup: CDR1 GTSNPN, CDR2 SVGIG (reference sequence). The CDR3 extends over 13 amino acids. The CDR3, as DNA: TGTGCCGTTACTCGGGACTACTACAATGAGCAGTTCTTC. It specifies CAVTRDYYNEQFF. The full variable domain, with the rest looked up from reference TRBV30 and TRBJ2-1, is SQTIHQWPATLVQPVGSPLSLECTVEGTSNPNLYWYRQAAGRGLQLLFYSVGIGQISSEVPQNLSASRPQDRQFILSSKKLLLSDSGFYLCAVTRDYYNEQFFGPGTRLTVL.

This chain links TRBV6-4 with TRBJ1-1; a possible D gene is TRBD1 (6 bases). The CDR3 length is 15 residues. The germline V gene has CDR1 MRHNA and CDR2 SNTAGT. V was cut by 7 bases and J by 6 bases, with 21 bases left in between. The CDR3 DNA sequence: TGTGCCAGCACGGTACAGGGCCCATTTATCTCTGAAGCTTTCTTT. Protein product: CASTVQGPFISEAFF.

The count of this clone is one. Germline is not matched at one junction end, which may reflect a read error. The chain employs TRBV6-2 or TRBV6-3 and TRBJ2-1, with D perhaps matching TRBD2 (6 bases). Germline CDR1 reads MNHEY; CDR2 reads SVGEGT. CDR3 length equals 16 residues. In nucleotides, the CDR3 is TGTGCCAGCAGTGACTCGGGACTTTTTCCCTACAATGAGCAGTTCTTC. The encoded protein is CASSDSGLFPYNEQFF.

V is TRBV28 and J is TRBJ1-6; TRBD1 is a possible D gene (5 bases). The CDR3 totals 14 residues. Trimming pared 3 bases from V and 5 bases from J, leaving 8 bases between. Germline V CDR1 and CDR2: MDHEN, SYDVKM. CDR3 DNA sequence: TGTGCCAGCAGTTTTAGGGGAAATAATTCACCCCTCCACTTT. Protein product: CASSFRGNNSPLHF.

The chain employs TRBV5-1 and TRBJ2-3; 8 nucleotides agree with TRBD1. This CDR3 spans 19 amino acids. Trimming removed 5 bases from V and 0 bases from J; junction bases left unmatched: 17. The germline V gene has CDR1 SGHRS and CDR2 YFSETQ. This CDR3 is CASRNLPGQVTSSTDTQYF. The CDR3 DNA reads TGCGCCAGCAGAAACTTGCCGGGACAGGTGACCTCTAGCACAGATACGCAGTATTTT.

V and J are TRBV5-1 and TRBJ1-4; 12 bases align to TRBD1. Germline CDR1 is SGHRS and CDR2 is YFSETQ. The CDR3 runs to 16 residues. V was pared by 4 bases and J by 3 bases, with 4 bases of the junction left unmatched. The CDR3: CASSQGQGASNEKLFF. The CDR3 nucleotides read TGCGCCAGCAGCCAGGGACAGGGGGCCTCTAATGAAAAACTGTTTTTT.

The CDR3, as DNA: TGTGCCAGCGGACCCCAACGGGACGGGGAGCTGTTTTTT. Its translation is CASGPQRDGELFF. The chain carries TRBV7-3 and TRBJ2-2, with a possible D match to TRBD2 (5 bases). Trimming took off 8 bases at V and 7 bases at J, with 14 bases between the two ends. From germline, CDR1 is SGHTA and CDR2 FQGTGA. CDR3 length: 13 amino acids.

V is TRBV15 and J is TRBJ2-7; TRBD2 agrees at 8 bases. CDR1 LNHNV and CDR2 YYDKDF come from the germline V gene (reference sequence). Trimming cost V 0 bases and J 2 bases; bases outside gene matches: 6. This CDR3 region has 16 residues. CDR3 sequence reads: CATSRDRSGSTYEQYF. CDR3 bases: TGTGCCACCAGCAGAGATAGGAGCGGGAGCACCTACGAGCAGTACTTC.

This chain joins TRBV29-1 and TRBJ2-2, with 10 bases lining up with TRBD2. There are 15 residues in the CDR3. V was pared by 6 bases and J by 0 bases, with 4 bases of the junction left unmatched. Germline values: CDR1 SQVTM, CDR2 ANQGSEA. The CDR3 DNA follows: TGCAGCGTCCAGACTAGCGGGTCGAACACCGGGGAGCTGTTTTTT. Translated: CSVQTSGSNTGELFF.

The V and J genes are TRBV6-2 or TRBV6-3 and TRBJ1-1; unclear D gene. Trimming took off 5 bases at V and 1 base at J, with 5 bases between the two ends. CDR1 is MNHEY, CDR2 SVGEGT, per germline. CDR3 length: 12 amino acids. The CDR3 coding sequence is TGTGCCAGCAGTCTTTCGAACACTGAAGCTTTCTTT. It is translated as CASSLSNTEAFF.

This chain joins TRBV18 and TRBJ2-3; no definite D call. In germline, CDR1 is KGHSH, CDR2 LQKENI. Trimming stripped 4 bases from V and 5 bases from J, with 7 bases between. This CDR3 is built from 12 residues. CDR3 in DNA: TGTGCCAGCTCACTAGCCATAGATACGCAGTATTTT. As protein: CASSLAIDTQYF. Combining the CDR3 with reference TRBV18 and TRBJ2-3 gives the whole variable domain NAGVMQNPRHLVRRRGQEARLRCSPMKGHSHVYWYRQLPEEGLKFMVYLQKENIIDESGMPKERFSAEFPKEGPSILRIQQVVRGDSAAYFCASSLAIDTQYFGPGTRLTVL.

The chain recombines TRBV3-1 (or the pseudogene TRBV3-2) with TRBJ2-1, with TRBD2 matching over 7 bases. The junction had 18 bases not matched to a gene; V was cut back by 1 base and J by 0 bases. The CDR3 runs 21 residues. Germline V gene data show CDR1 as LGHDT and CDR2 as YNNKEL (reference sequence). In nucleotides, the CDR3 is TGTGCCAGCAGCCAAGGAAGAACGGGTCAGGGAGGGGCTAACTCCTACAATGAGCAGTTCTTC. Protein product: CASSQGRTGQGGANSYNEQFF.

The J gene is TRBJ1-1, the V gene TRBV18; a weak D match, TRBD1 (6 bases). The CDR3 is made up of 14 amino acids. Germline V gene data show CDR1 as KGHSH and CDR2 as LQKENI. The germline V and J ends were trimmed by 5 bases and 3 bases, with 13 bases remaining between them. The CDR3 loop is CASSTRQDYTEAFF. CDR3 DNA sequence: TGTGCCAGCTCAACCCGACAGGACTACACTGAAGCTTTCTTT.